Shown below are 29 T cell receptor beta chains from a single sample sequenced in a study of shared clonotypes between healthy human individuals. Only in-frame clones appear in the TCRdb table, and some are missing; sequencing was by immunoSEQ multiplex PCR. Of under 80,000 clones listed, roughly three fifths are singletons. What was sequenced was memory CD8+ T cells sorted from blood. Subset indicated: CD45RO+ cells pooled with CCR7-negative TemRA cells. The receptors shown here come from a man under 40 in good health.

The chain has TRBV11-1 and TRBJ1-2; D gene uncertain. CDR3 size: 13 residues. Trimming shortened V by 2 bases and J by 2 bases, and 6 bases separated the two germline ends. Germline CDR1 is SGHAT and CDR2 is FQDESV (reference sequence). The CDR3 loop reads CASSLNINYGYTF. As DNA, the CDR3 is TGTGCCAGCAGCTTAAACATAAACTATGGCTACACCTTC.

This chain uses TRBV7-8 with TRBJ2-7; the match to TRBD1 covers 8 bases. The germline gives CDR1 SGHVS, CDR2 FQNEAQ. This CDR3 has 16 amino acids. V lost 3 bases to trimming and J lost 6 bases; unmatched junction nucleotides: 13. In DNA, the CDR3 is TGTGCCAGCAGCTTGGGGACAACAGGGGGTCTGGGCGAGCAGTACTTC. Protein product: CASSLGTTGGLGEQYF.

The table lists this clone with many counts. Other DNA sequences within the sample encode an identical CDR3. The rearrangement links TRBV28 to TRBJ2-7, with D perhaps TRBD1 or TRBD2 (5 bases each). V was cut by 2 bases and J by 3 bases, with 8 bases left in between. The CDR3 is 13 residues long. From germline, CDR1 is MDHEN and CDR2 SYDVKM. CDR3 DNA: TGTGCCAGCAGTTTAGGGACGGACTACGAGCAGTACTTC. It yields the protein CASSLGTDYEQYF.

In the case of this clone: The same CDR3 also results from other DNA sequences found in this sample. V usage is TRBV5-1 and J usage is TRBJ2-1; no firm D call. Trimming took off 0 bases at V and 3 bases at J, with 4 bases between the two ends. The CDR3 extends over 13 amino acids. Germline CDR1 is SGHRS and CDR2 is YFSETQ. CDR3 loop: CASSLDSYNEQFF. DNA for the CDR3: TGCGCCAGCAGCTTGGATAGCTACAATGAGCAGTTCTTC. Based on the CDR3 plus reference TRBV5-1 and TRBJ2-1, the full variable domain is KAGVTQTPRYLIKTRGQQVTLSCSPISGHRSVSWYQQTPGQGLQFLFEYFSETQRNKGNFPGRFSGRQFSNSRSEMNVSTLELGDSALYLCASSLDSYNEQFFGPGTRLTVL.

The chain links TRBV15 to TRBJ2-6; perhaps TRBD1 as D (5 bases). Per the germline V gene, CDR1 is LNHNV and CDR2 is YYDKDF (reference sequence). V was cut by 6 bases and J by 0 bases, with 15 bases left in between. This CDR3 spans 17 amino acids. The CDR3 reads CATSRQLIFSGANVLTF. CDR3 coding DNA: TGTGCCACCAGTCGACAGTTAATCTTCTCTGGGGCCAACGTCCTGACTTTC.

This clone appeared a few times. CDR3 bases: TGTGCCAGCTCACCACGCAATCGGGGAACAGATACGCAGTATTTT. Protein sequence: CASSPRNRGTDTQYF. The V and J genes are TRBV18 and TRBJ2-3, with a weak D call TRBD2 (5 bases). CDR1 KGHSH and CDR2 LQKENI come from the germline V gene. Trimming took 1 base from V and 3 from J, leaving 11 bases between them. The CDR3 is 15 amino acids.

The count of this clone is one. The V gene is TRBV9, the J gene TRBJ2-1; 12 nucleotides line up with TRBD2. From germline, CDR1 is SGDLS and CDR2 YYNGEE. The length of the CDR3 is 15 residues. J was trimmed by 8 bases and V by 4 bases; bases with no gene match: 7. CDR3 in amino acids: CASSLRLAGVHEQFF. CDR3 DNA sequence: TGTGCCAGCAGCTTAAGACTAGCGGGAGTCCATGAGCAGTTCTTC.

This rearrangement joins TRBV2 to TRBJ2-7; the match to TRBD2 covers 13 bases. With 5 bases clipped from V and 3 bases from J, the junction kept 1 base outside the gene matches. The germline V gene has CDR1 SNHLY and CDR2 FYNNEI. The CDR3 loop spans 14 amino acids. CDR3 in DNA: TGTGCCAGCAGTCGGACTAGCGGGAGCTACGAGCAGTACTTC. Its translation: CASSRTSGSYEQYF. Looking up the rest from reference TRBV2 and TRBJ2-7 gives the full variable domain: EPEVTQTPSHQVTQMGQEVILRCVPISNHLYFYWYRQILGQKVEFLVSFYNNEISEKSEIFDDQFSVERPDGSNFTLKIRSTKLEDSAMYFCASSRTSGSYEQYFGPGTRLTVT.

The chain links TRBV11-2 to TRBJ2-7, with D possibly TRBD1 on 6 matching bases. Deletions cut 5 bases from V and 3 bases from J, with 20 bases between. This CDR3 spans 16 amino acids. Germline V gene lookup returns CDR1 SGHAT and CDR2 FQNNGV. The CDR3 bases are TGTGCCAGCAGCCCGGGGTGGTGGGGGCTACGCTACGAGCAGTACTTC. As protein: CASSPGWWGLRYEQYF. Filled out from reference TRBV11-2 and TRBJ2-7, the complete variable domain reads EAGVAQSPRYKIIEKRQSVAFWCNPISGHATLYWYQQILGQGPKLLIQFQNNGVVDDSQLPKDRFSAERLKGVDSTLKIQPAKLEDSAVYLCASSPGWWGLRYEQYFGPGTRLTVT.

The chain is built from TRBV7-2 and TRBJ2-5, with TRBD2 matching 7 bases. Germline V gives CDR1 SGHTA, CDR2 FQGNSA. V lost 2 bases and J lost 2; bases outside the gene matches: 5. CDR3 length equals 15 residues. CDR3 DNA sequence: TGTGCCAGCAGCTTAACCGGGAGGTCTCAAGAGACCCAGTACTTC. Translating it yields CASSLTGRSQETQYF.

The chain has TRBV6-5 and TRBJ1-2; D possibly corresponds to TRBD1 (6 bases). Germline V gives CDR1 MNHEY, CDR2 SVGAGI. Trimming pared 2 bases from V and 4 bases from J, leaving 17 bases between. The CDR3 is 16 amino acids. CDR3 loop: CASSYRRTGIRYGYTF. CDR3 nucleotides: TGTGCCAGCAGTTACCGGAGAACAGGGATTCGCTATGGCTACACCTTC.

The chain combines TRBV19 with TRBJ2-7, with D unclear. Trimming cost V 4 bases and J 1 base, with 14 bases left between them. Per germline, CDR1 LNHDA and CDR2 SQIVND (reference sequence). The CDR3 covers 15 residues. The CDR3 region is CASSKGPAESYEQYF. The CDR3 bases are TGTGCCAGTAGTAAGGGTCCGGCGGAGTCCTACGAGCAGTACTTC.

This chain uses TRBV9 with TRBJ1-4; D is unclear. With 0 bases removed from V and 8 bases from J, the gap between germline ends came to 14 bases. Germline V gene data show CDR1 as SGDLS and CDR2 as YYNGEE. There are 15 residues in the CDR3. CDR3 amino acids: CASSVGQSPGEKLFF. The CDR3 nucleotides are TGTGCCAGCAGCGTAGGCCAGTCCCCAGGCGAAAAACTGTTTTTT.

This chain connects TRBV4-3 to TRBJ1-1; TRBD1 matches 12 bases. The V gene end was trimmed by 5 bases and the J gene end by 4 bases; junction bases not matched to a gene: 11. The CDR3 has 17 residues. In germline, CDR1 is LGHNA, CDR2 YSLEER. The CDR3 DNA reads as TGCGCCAGCAGCACCCGGGACAGGGGGCTCGAGGGCACTGAAGCTTTCTTT. Encoded protein: CASSTRDRGLEGTEAFF.

This sequence joins TRBV27 and TRBJ2-7; D might be TRBD2 (6 bases). Germline V CDR1 and CDR2: MNHEY, SMNVEV (reference sequence). This CDR3 comprises 13 residues. V was shortened by 6 bases and J by 3 bases, with 12 bases between the two germline ends. The CDR3 coding sequence is TGTGCCAGCAGCCCTTGGGAGGACTACGAGCAGTACTTC. It encodes CASSPWEDYEQYF.

The gene calls are TRBV2 and TRBJ2-4, with a possible D match to TRBD2 (5 bases). CDR3 size: 16 residues. Deletions cut 6 bases from V and 1 base from J, with 16 bases between. The germline V gene encodes CDR1 SNHLY and CDR2 FYNNEI. The CDR3 loop reads CASRIPEGGAKNIQYF. The CDR3 bases are TGTGCCAGCAGAATCCCAGAGGGCGGGGCCAAAAACATTCAGTACTTC.

This clone was counted between two and nine times. The CDR3 region has the DNA TGTGCCAGCAGTTTATCGGGACCCGGGACAGGGTTTTTGGAGACCCAGTACTTC. It yields the protein CASSLSGPGTGFLETQYF. This rearrangement joins TRBV27 to TRBJ2-5, with 9 bases matching TRBD1. The CDR3 length is 18 residues. V shed 0 bases, J shed 5 bases, and the junction held 13 bases outside the gene matches. The germline CDR1 and CDR2 sequences are MNHEY and SMNVEV (reference sequence).

This chain joins TRBV7-9 and TRBJ2-1; 8 bases agree with TRBD2. Germline CDR1 SEHNR, CDR2 FQNEAQ (reference sequence). CDR3 size: 15 residues. The J segment lost 8 bases and the V segment lost 6 bases, leaving 12 bases of the junction unmatched. CDR3 bases: TGTGCCAGCAGTGAGCGGGAGAAGGGAGGCGATGAGCAGTTCTTC. This codes for CASSEREKGGDEQFF.

This clone has only a few counts. This chain links TRBV6-1 with TRBJ1-2; 8 nucleotides line up with TRBD1. The V gene end was trimmed by 3 bases and the J gene end by 3 bases; junction bases not matched to a gene: 0. The germline V gene encodes CDR1 MNHNS and CDR2 SASEGT. CDR3 length: 13 amino acids. CDR3 sequence (DNA): TGTGCCAGCAGTGACAGGGGGCACTATGGCTACACCTTC. Protein sequence: CASSDRGHYGYTF.

This clone showed up many times. The chain's CDR3 is CASSEADRAYEQYF. The CDR3, as DNA: TGTGCCAGCAGTGAAGCTGACAGGGCCTACGAGCAGTACTTC. The chain is built from TRBV6-1 and TRBJ2-7; TRBD1 agrees at 7 bases. V lost 0 bases and J lost 2; bases outside the gene matches: 1. The CDR3 runs to 14 residues. From germline, CDR1 is MNHNS and CDR2 SASEGT.

This clone has a count of ten or more. J is TRBJ2-7 and V is TRBV25-1, with D tentatively TRBD1 (6 bases). CDR1 MGHDK and CDR2 SYGVNS come from the germline V gene. The germline V and J ends were trimmed by 7 bases and 8 bases, with 15 bases remaining between them. This CDR3 spans 12 amino acids. The CDR3 here is CASTREGDKQYF. The CDR3 DNA reads as TGTGCCAGCACCCGTGAGGGGGACAAGCAGTACTTC.

This sequence joins TRBV29-1 and TRBJ2-1, with 11 bases aligning to TRBD2. The CDR3 extends over 17 amino acids. The germline gives CDR1 SQVTM, CDR2 ANQGSEA. After removal of 2 bases from V and 5 bases from J, the junction contained 11 bases not matched to a gene. CDR3 amino acids: CSVELTATSGANNEQFF. The CDR3 region has the DNA TGCAGCGTTGAACTCACTGCGACTAGCGGGGCTAACAATGAGCAGTTCTTC.

The chain has TRBV28 and TRBJ1-2; 7 nucleotides align to TRBD1. CDR1 and CDR2 (germline): MDHEN, SYDVKM. The CDR3 runs 13 residues. V trimming: 6 bases; J trimming: 6 bases; junction bases outside the gene matches: 7. CDR3 in DNA: TGTGCCAGCAGGGGACAGACAGTTAATGGCTACACCTTC. Its translation is CASRGQTVNGYTF.

The J gene is TRBJ2-5, the V gene TRBV7-9; possible D gene TRBD1, 5 bases. Trimming cost V 5 bases and J 2 bases, with 9 bases left between them. The CDR3 length is 13 residues. The germline CDR1 and CDR2 sequences are SEHNR and FQNEAQ (reference sequence). This CDR3 is CASSLTEQETQYF. The CDR3 DNA is TGTGCCAGCAGCCTGACAGAACAAGAGACCCAGTACTTC.

This rearrangement joins TRBV18 to TRBJ2-1; D gene ambiguous. The length of the CDR3 is 12 residues. V was trimmed by 0 bases and J by 7 bases, leaving 4 bases between them. Germline CDR1 reads KGHSH; CDR2 reads LQKENI. The CDR3 DNA is TGTGCCAGCTCACCACCCCAGAATGAGCAGTTCTTC. Protein: CASSPPQNEQFF.

The J gene is TRBJ1-4, the V gene TRBV19; unclear D gene. V lost 3 bases and J lost 5, with 13 bases in between. Germline-derived CDR1 and CDR2 are LNHDA and SQIVND (reference sequence). The CDR3 runs 15 residues. CDR3 in amino acids: CASSISWPGNEKLFF. The DNA of the CDR3 is TGTGCCAGTAGTATTTCTTGGCCCGGAAATGAAAAACTGTTTTTT. The entire variable domain, with the rest obtained from reference TRBV19 and TRBJ1-4, is as follows: DGGITQSPKYLFRKEGQNVTLSCEQNLNHDAMYWYRQDPGQGLRLIYYSQIVNDFQKGDIAEGYSVSREKKESFPLTVTSAQKNPTAFYLCASSISWPGNEKLFFGSGTQLSVL.

The V call is TRBV7-8, the J call TRBJ2-7; 10 nucleotides agree with TRBD2. The germline gives CDR1 SGHVS, CDR2 FQNEAQ. The CDR3 runs to 18 residues. The V gene end was trimmed by 1 base and the J gene end by 1 base; junction bases not matched to a gene: 10. Here the CDR3 reads CASSLVSSGRARSYEQYF. In DNA, the CDR3 is TGTGCCAGCAGCTTAGTGTCTAGCGGGAGAGCCCGTTCCTACGAGCAGTACTTC. The full variable domain, in which reference TRBV7-8 and TRBJ2-7 provide the parts outside the CDR3, is GAGVSQSPRYKVAKRGQDVALRCDPISGHVSLFWYQQALGQGPEFLTYFQNEAQLDKSGLPSDRFFAERPEGSVSTLKIQRTQQEDSAVYLCASSLVSSGRARSYEQYFGPGTRLTVT.

This clone has at least ten counts. V usage is TRBV27 and J usage is TRBJ2-7; D could derive from TRBD1 or TRBD2 (5 bases each). The CDR3 is 16 amino acids. CDR1 is MNHEY, CDR2 SMNVEV, per germline (reference sequence). The V and J ends lost 0 bases and 3 bases respectively, with 15 bases between them. CDR3 amino acids: CASSLSFGALGYEQYF. As DNA, the CDR3 is TGTGCCAGCAGTTTATCATTCGGGGCTTTGGGCTACGAGCAGTACTTC.

The rearrangement joins TRBV4-1 to TRBJ1-4; weak D call: TRBD1 (6 bases). Trimming took 3 bases from V and 6 from J, leaving 17 bases between them. The CDR3 contains 16 residues. Germline CDR1 is MGHRA and CDR2 is YSYEKL. The CDR3 DNA reads as TGCGCCAGCAGCCAGTTCGGGGGGCAGGATGATGAAAAACTGTTTTTT. Encoded protein: CASSQFGGQDDEKLFF.